Sequencing of this T cell receptor beta chain was carried out in a study of blood T cell repertoires in COVID-19. As for the study in general: The United States, Italy and Spain supplied acute and convalescent COVID-19 samples. The analysed material was cDNA or gDNA that came from T cells, B-cell-depleted T cells, or PBMCs.

Authors' data handling: Cell counts per sample came from amplifying reference gene primers. Data came from immunoSEQ multiplex PCR; TCRdb stores just in-frame clones and leaves some out. V and J calls and clone size follow that table, whereas D and trimming were derived from the DNA. This sample yields just over 650,000 clones, of which about nine tenths are seen a single time; over 0.2% belongs to the top ten. Germline lookup yields CDR1 LGHDT and CDR2 YNNKEL (reference sequence). The CDR3 totals 15 residues. Trimming cost V 7 bases and J 7 bases; bases outside gene matches: 10. The sample taken for sequencing was peripheral blood. The sequence was obtained from a woman between 18 and 29 years old with acute or convalescent COVID-19. The rearrangement joins TRBV3-1 (or the pseudogene TRBV3-2) to TRBJ1-4, with 9 bases matching TRBD1. The CDR3 protein is CASTEYRGRGEKLFF. CDR3 DNA sequence: TGTGCCAGCACCGAATACAGGGGGCGTGGTGAAAAACTGTTTTTT.